The clone carrying this T cell receptor beta chain was picked up a small number of times. Its specificity is unknown. With 60 Vbeta and 13 Jbeta primers, the PCR was carried out. The authors' processing: Unique TCR beta chains totaled roughly 80 million in a later count, with approximately 10 million of them shared. Clones were read by immunoSEQ multiplex PCR, and TCRdb kept only the in-frame ones, dropping some. Clonal size and the V and J genes are those of that table, whereas D and trimming came from the DNA. The table records 100,000 or so clones, around 80% of them present only once. V lost 4 bases to trimming and J lost 3 bases, with 8 bases between them. The CDR3 contains 12 residues. Germline V gives CDR1 SGHKS, CDR2 YYEKEE (reference sequence). The sample is drawn from a study of cytomegalovirus exposure and HLA in healthy donors. Study results and caveats: An analysis that was carried out later associated 16,951 TCR beta sequences with HLA alleles at 0.05 false discovery rate. Likely technical artifact: a cluster of highly shared sequence variants. What a later analysis reportedly showed was that an Asian-associated ancestry cluster had fewer N-insertions than the roughly 670-donor mean.

This clonotype originated in a man in his forties or fifties in good health and CMV-seropositive. The V call is TRBV5-5, the J call TRBJ2-7, with a weak D call TRBD1 (5 bases). The specimen sequenced was PBMCs. In DNA form, the CDR3 reads TGTGCCAGCAGCGTCAGGGACTACGAGCAGTACTTC. Translation gives CASSVRDYEQYF.